The following is a T cell receptor beta chain sequence with its context. This sample is drawn from a study of cytotoxic CD8 clonotypes in ibrutinib-treated CLL. The overall study: A median around twelve months of treatment, range 6 to 36, preceded the collection of response samples. On average, almost 95,000 productive rearrangements and 260,000 or so productive templates per sample.

Method: immunoSEQ multiplex PCR; TCRdb's copy keeps in-frame clones and lacks some. This table holds some 350,000 clones, roughly 71% found once. Trimming cost V 5 bases and J 1 base, with 26 bases left between them. Germline-derived CDR1 and CDR2 are MDHEN and SYDVKM. CDR3 length equals 19 residues. The TCR originated in a human donor with chronic lymphocytic leukemia. The chain carries TRBV28 and TRBJ1-2; possible D gene TRBD1, 5 bases. Sequenced material: PBMCs, taken after 36 months of ibrutinib treatment. The CDR3 loop is CASSPPAPGPRSSNYGYTF. For the CDR3, the DNA is TGTGCCAGCAGTCCCCCGGCGCCGGGACCGAGATCAAGTAACTATGGCTACACCTTC.